Listed here are 19 T cell receptor beta chains from one sample, sequenced in a study of CD4+ T cells in melanoma. Generated by immunoSEQ multiplex PCR, the TCRdb table keeps only in-frame clones and is missing some. The sample has about 50,000 clones, 89% seen once. Material: peripheral blood. Receptor source: a human donor with melanoma.

The J gene is TRBJ1-5, the V gene TRBV28; D is possibly TRBD1 (6 bases). The ends were cut back, 2 bases at V and 13 bases at J, with 18 bases in the middle. The CDR3 contains 14 residues. The germline V gene has CDR1 MDHEN and CDR2 SYDVKM. The CDR3 DNA is TGTGCCAGCAGTTTAGGGACAAGACTTCTCCGGCAGCATTTT. Translated: CASSLGTRLLRQHF.

The chain is built from TRBV18 and TRBJ1-1, with D possibly matching TRBD1 (5 bases). This CDR3 is built from 14 residues. CDR1 and CDR2 from the germline V gene are KGHSH and LQKENI. The V end was cut by 2 bases, the J end by 8 bases, with 15 bases between. The CDR3 is CASSPGAPEEEAFF. CDR3 DNA: TGTGCCAGCTCACCAGGGGCCCCAGAGGAAGAAGCTTTCTTT.

The chain couples TRBV4-1 to TRBJ2-6; no clear D. V lost 7 bases and J lost 0, with 22 bases in between. Germline loops: CDR1 MGHRA, CDR2 YSYEKL. The CDR3 is 19 residues long. CDR3 loop: CASTSYLGGSSSGANVLTF. CDR3 DNA: TGCGCCAGCACCTCTTATCTAGGCGGTAGTTCCTCTGGGGCCAACGTCCTGACTTTC.

The chain couples TRBV27 to TRBJ1-4; 9 nucleotides match TRBD1. Trimming removed 6 bases from V and 8 bases from J; junction bases left unmatched: 4. The CDR3 has 13 residues. The germline gives CDR1 MNHEY, CDR2 SMNVEV (reference sequence). Written as DNA, the CDR3 is TGTGCCAGCAGACCCGGGACAGGGGAAAAACTGTTTTTT. As protein: CASRPGTGEKLFF.

The chain joins TRBV27 to TRBJ2-2; D is unresolved. Germline loops: CDR1 MNHEY, CDR2 SMNVEV (reference sequence). The CDR3 length is 14 residues. Trimming stripped 6 bases from V and 1 base from J, with 9 bases between. The CDR3 is CASSQPQNTGELFF. The CDR3 nucleotides are TGTGCCAGCAGCCAGCCACAGAACACCGGGGAGCTGTTTTTT.

The chain combines TRBV6-1 with TRBJ2-7, with D possibly TRBD1 on 6 matching bases. Germline CDR1 reads MNHNS; CDR2 reads SASEGT. V was shortened by 6 bases and J by 2 bases, with 8 bases between the two germline ends. This CDR3 spans 12 amino acids. The CDR3: CASRQGAYEQYF. In DNA, the CDR3 is TGTGCCAGCAGACAGGGAGCCTACGAGCAGTACTTC.

The gene calls are TRBV6-5 and TRBJ1-6, with a weak D call TRBD1 (6 bases). Germline V gene lookup returns CDR1 MNHEY and CDR2 SVGAGI. CDR3 length: 15 amino acids. V was trimmed by 6 bases and J by 8 bases, leaving 17 bases between them. CDR3: CASREGGGWDSPLHF. Written as DNA, the CDR3 is TGTGCCAGCAGAGAGGGGGGGGGCTGGGATTCACCCCTCCACTTT.

This clone was observed a handful of times. The J gene is TRBJ2-7, the V gene TRBV5-1, with D unresolved. Trimming removed 1 base from V and 1 base from J, with 12 bases in between. The germline CDR1 and CDR2 sequences are SGHRS and YFSETQ. The CDR3 is 15 amino acids. The CDR3 nucleotides read TGCGCCAGCAGCTTGCGTATCGGTGTTTCCTACGAGCAGTACTTC. Translation gives CASSLRIGVSYEQYF.

The V gene is TRBV7-9, the J gene TRBJ2-7; perhaps TRBD1 as D (6 bases). In germline, CDR1 is SEHNR, CDR2 FQNEAQ (reference sequence). This CDR3 contains 13 residues. V gave up 5 bases and J gave up 5 bases, with 13 bases separating them. Here the CDR3 DNA reads TGTGCCAGCAGCCCTCCAGGGGACAACGAGCAGTACTTC. It yields the protein CASSPPGDNEQYF. The whole variable domain, remainder taken from reference TRBV7-9 and TRBJ2-7, is DTGVSQNPRHKITKRGQNVTFRCDPISEHNRLYWYRQTLGQGPEFLTYFQNEAQLEKSRLLSDRFSAERPKGSFSTLEIQRTEQGDSAMYLCASSPPGDNEQYFGPGTRLTVT.

The genes are TRBV5-4 and TRBJ1-5; D remains unclear. The CDR3 has 14 residues. Germline-derived CDR1 and CDR2 are SGHNT and YYREEE (reference sequence). V was clipped by 4 bases and J by 1 base, with 9 bases between them. The DNA for the CDR3 is TGTGCCAGCAGCCAGGACGGGAGCAATCAGCCCCAGCATTTT. It yields the protein CASSQDGSNQPQHF.

V is TRBV7-2 and J is TRBJ2-3, with D unclear. The V end was cut by 5 bases, the J end by 3 bases, with 3 bases between. CDR3 length equals 11 residues. Germline V gene sequence: CDR1 SGHTA, CDR2 FQGNSA. The DNA for the CDR3 is TGTGCCAGCAGCCCAACAGATACGCAGTATTTT. It yields the protein CASSPTDTQYF.

This clone was seen once. The chain recombines TRBV2 with TRBJ2-3, with TRBD2 as a possible D gene (5 bases). The CDR3 consists of 15 residues. Trimming left V 7 bases short and J 0 bases short, with 14 bases between. Germline lookup yields CDR1 SNHLY and CDR2 FYNNEI. CDR3 DNA sequence: TGTGCCAGCACCCCGGACTTGGCTAGCACAGATACGCAGTATTTT. This sequence encodes CASTPDLASTDTQYF.

This clone was observed a handful of times. The chain employs TRBV7-3 and TRBJ1-1; D is possibly TRBD1 (6 bases). The CDR3 is 13 residues long. Trimming removed 5 bases at V and 1 base at J, with 8 bases between. CDR1 and CDR2 (germline): SGHTA, FQGTGA. CDR3 protein: CASSTTGNTEAFF. CDR3 DNA: TGTGCCAGCAGCACGACAGGGAACACTGAAGCTTTCTTT.

The CDR3 spells CASSYGLAADTQYF. For the CDR3, the DNA is TGTGCCAGCAGTTATGGACTAGCGGCAGATACGCAGTATTTT. This sequence joins TRBV6-5 and TRBJ2-3; TRBD2 matches at 10 bases. CDR3 length: 14 residues. Trimming took 3 bases from V and 4 from J; bases not matched to a gene: 1. Germline values: CDR1 MNHEY, CDR2 SVGAGI.

The chain joins TRBV5-4 to TRBJ1-2; the match to TRBD1 covers 12 bases. Germline trimming cut 4 bases from V and 6 bases from J; bases unmatched to any gene: 7. The V gene's germline CDR1 is SGHNT and CDR2 YYREEE (reference sequence). This CDR3 has 15 residues. CDR3 loop: CASSPRDRGLDGYTF. The DNA for the CDR3 is TGTGCCAGCAGCCCCCGGGACAGGGGGCTGGATGGCTACACCTTC.

The chain joins TRBV7-2 to TRBJ2-1; a weak D match, TRBD2 (5 bases). The length of the CDR3 is 15 residues. Trimming removed 1 base from V and 0 bases from J, with 7 bases in between. CDR1 is SGHTA, CDR2 FQGNSA, per germline. The CDR3: CASSLDRDSYNEQFF. The CDR3 nucleotides are TGTGCCAGCAGCTTAGACCGGGACTCCTACAATGAGCAGTTCTTC.

The V and J genes are TRBV29-1 and TRBJ1-2; the D gene is possibly TRBD1 (5 bases). The germline V and J ends were trimmed by 6 bases and 6 bases, with 23 bases remaining between them. This CDR3 is built from 15 residues. The germline V gene has CDR1 SQVTM and CDR2 ANQGSEA. In nucleotides, the CDR3 is TGCAGCGTCCGACTGCTGCGACAGTCACCGGATGGCTACACCTTC. Its protein product is CSVRLLRQSPDGYTF.

CDR3 residues: CASSYRVAGGYNEQFF. DNA of the CDR3: TGTGCCAGCTCATACCGTGTAGCGGGGGGATACAATGAGCAGTTCTTC. The V call is TRBV18, the J call TRBJ2-1; 10 bases are shared with TRBD2. CDR1 KGHSH and CDR2 LQKENI come from the germline V gene. Trimming at V came to 5 bases and at J to 4 bases, leaving 8 bases not matched to a gene. This CDR3 is built from 16 residues.

The chain links TRBV4-1 to TRBJ1-6; D uncertain. Germline CDR1 is MGHRA and CDR2 is YSYEKL. The CDR3 is made up of 15 amino acids. The V end was cut by 1 base, the J end by 6 bases, with 10 bases between. Written as DNA, the CDR3 is TGCGCCAGCAGCCAAGCAGGCCGGGGTAATTCACCCCTCCACTTT. Amino acid sequence: CASSQAGRGNSPLHF.